The 20 T cell receptor beta chains listed next were all sequenced from one sample in a study of patients and donors after allogeneic stem cell transplantation. TCRdb ran MiXCR on the RT-PCR reads and lists one entry per CDR3 protein. The table records some 880,000 distinct CDR3 sequences, about 20% of them present only once. The sequenced sample was blood, either unsorted or a sorted T cell fraction (not recorded which). These receptor sequences come from a human donor who was either an allogeneic HSCT recipient or a stem cell or donor lymphocyte infusion donor (not recorded which). It is not recorded whose cells these are; they may come from a transplant donor.

CDR3 DNA: TGTGCCAGCACCCGAGACGGCGAGCAGTACTTC. Its protein is CASTRDGEQYF. J is TRBJ2-7 and V is TRBV6-2 or TRBV6-3; D is unresolved. Germline V lookup: CDR1 MNHEY, CDR2 SVGEGT. V gave up 7 bases and J gave up 6 bases, with 10 bases separating them. The CDR3 has 11 amino acids.

The chain links TRBV5-1 to TRBJ2-7; tentatively, D is TRBD2 (5 bases). Germline loops: CDR1 SGHRS, CDR2 YFSETQ. The CDR3 has 15 amino acids. The ends were cut back, 2 bases at V and 0 bases at J, with 12 bases in the middle. CDR3 DNA: TGCGCCAGCAGCTTACCCGACTATGTCTCCTACGAGCAGTACTTC. It encodes CASSLPDYVSYEQYF.

This chain uses TRBV29-1 with TRBJ2-7; 9 bases map to TRBD1. The CDR3 consists of 15 residues. With V trimmed by 0 bases and J by 3 bases, 6 bases remained unmatched. Germline CDR1 is SQVTM and CDR2 is ANQGSEA. Here the CDR3 reads CSVEDPDRGNYEQYF. The CDR3 DNA sequence: TGCAGCGTTGAAGACCCCGACAGGGGGAACTACGAGCAGTACTTC.

The CDR3 here is CASSLTGLPFYEQYF. DNA for the CDR3: TGTGCCAGCAGTTTGACAGGGTTACCATTCTACGAGCAGTACTTC. The chain links TRBV27 to TRBJ2-7; 7 nucleotides align to TRBD1. J was trimmed by 3 bases and V by 3 bases; bases with no gene match: 8. The CDR3 runs to 15 residues. Germline-derived CDR1 and CDR2 are MNHEY and SMNVEV (reference sequence).

The rearrangement uses TRBV14 and TRBJ2-1; 7 positions agree with TRBD1. Germline V lookup: CDR1 SGHDN, CDR2 FVKESK. The J segment lost 4 bases and the V segment lost 4 bases, leaving 7 bases of the junction unmatched. The CDR3 runs 15 residues. The CDR3 reads CASSPLGTDYNEQFF. In DNA form, the CDR3 reads TGTGCCAGCAGCCCCCTAGGGACAGATTACAATGAGCAGTTCTTC.

This clonotype was picked up a small number of times. The V and J genes are TRBV24-1 and TRBJ1-2; D may be TRBD1 (5 bases). This CDR3 has 11 amino acids. Germline values: CDR1 KGHDR, CDR2 SFDVKD. V lost 7 bases and J 8 bases, leaving 10 bases between the germline ends. Here the CDR3 DNA reads TGTGCCACCAGGGGGGACGGAGGCTACACCTTC. It translates to CATRGDGGYTF.

This clonotype has only a few counts. The V call is TRBV25-1, the J call TRBJ1-1; possibly TRBD1 for D (5 bases). Germline V lookup: CDR1 MGHDK, CDR2 SYGVNS. V was cut by 3 bases and J by 3 bases, with 8 bases left in between. This CDR3 is 13 amino acids long. In DNA, the CDR3 is TGTGCCAGCAGTGATGGCAGGGACACTGAAGCTTTCTTT. Its protein is CASSDGRDTEAFF.

The table lists this clonotype with a few counts. The chain recombines TRBV20-1 with TRBJ2-3; possibly TRBD1 or TRBD2 for D (5 bases each). V shed 4 bases and J shed 2 bases, with 16 bases lying between them. Germline V gives CDR1 DFQATT, CDR2 SNEGSKA (reference sequence). The CDR3 covers 15 residues. The CDR3 loop is CSAKPSGRATDTQYF. In DNA form, the CDR3 reads TGCAGTGCTAAACCGTCGGGACGGGCCACAGATACGCAGTATTTT.

V is TRBV7-9 and J is TRBJ2-1; maybe TRBD2 (7 bases). The CDR3 consists of 15 residues. The V end lost 1 base, the J end lost 9 bases, and 16 bases lay between the germline ends. CDR1 SEHNR and CDR2 FQNEAQ come from the germline V gene (reference sequence). Written as DNA, the CDR3 is TGTGCCAGCAGCTTAGTATTAGCGAGGGGGGGTGAGCAGTTCTTC. It codes for CASSLVLARGGEQFF. The full variable domain, rest sourced from reference TRBV7-9 and TRBJ2-1, is DTGVSQNPRHKITKRGQNVTFRCDPISEHNRLYWYRQTLGQGPEFLTYFQNEAQLEKSRLLSDRFSAERPKGSFSTLEIQRTEQGDSAMYLCASSLVLARGGEQFFGPGTRLTVL.

Many counts were recorded for this clonotype. This chain links TRBV12-3 or TRBV12-4 with TRBJ1-3; no reliable D call. This CDR3 has 12 amino acids. V was shortened by 8 bases and J by 5 bases, with 10 bases between the two germline ends. CDR3 nucleotides: TGTGCCAGCGCCCCGGGGAGAAACACCATATATTTT. As protein: CASAPGRNTIYF.

This clonotype was counted a few times. The CDR3 loop reads CASSQDTTSGRGPYEQYF. The DNA of the CDR3 is TGCGCCAGCAGCCAAGATACGACTAGCGGGAGGGGCCCCTACGAGCAGTACTTC. The rearrangement links TRBV4-1 to TRBJ2-7, with TRBD2 identical over 14 bases. The germline V gene has CDR1 MGHRA and CDR2 YSYEKL. This CDR3 is 18 amino acids long. Trimming took 0 bases from V and 2 from J; bases not matched to a gene: 6.

Only a few counts were recorded for this clonotype. This rearrangement joins TRBV7-9 to TRBJ1-5, with no clear D. V was cut by 3 bases and J by 2 bases, with 8 bases left in between. The CDR3 totals 14 residues. In germline, CDR1 is SEHNR, CDR2 FQNEAQ (reference sequence). CDR3 residues: CASSLSSGNQPQHF. CDR3 nucleotides: TGTGCCAGCAGCTTGTCTAGTGGCAATCAGCCCCAGCATTTT.

The chain has TRBV29-1 and TRBJ1-2; TRBD1 might be the D (5 bases). CDR1 is SQVTM, CDR2 ANQGSEA, per germline. Between the trimmed V and J ends, which lost 7 bases and 0 bases, there was a span of 12 bases. This CDR3 contains 13 residues. CDR3 nucleotide sequence: TGCAGCGCCCAGGACACCCCTAACTATGGCTACACCTTC. It codes for CSAQDTPNYGYTF.

This clonotype was observed many times. The chain links TRBV28 to TRBJ1-1; D not resolved. The CDR3 is 13 amino acids. Trimming took 7 bases from V and 5 from J, leaving 14 bases between them. The germline V gene encodes CDR1 MDHEN and CDR2 SYDVKM. CDR3 amino acids: CASNQSGRTEAFF. CDR3 nucleotide sequence: TGTGCCAGCAATCAGTCGGGGAGGACTGAAGCTTTCTTT. The full variable domain, completed using reference TRBV28 and TRBJ1-1, is DVKVTQSSRYLVKRTGEKVFLECVQDMDHENMFWYRQDPGLGLRLIYFSYDVKMKEKGDIPEGYSVSREKKERFSLILESASTNQTSMYLCASNQSGRTEAFFGQGTRLTVV.

This clonotype was seen more than once but under ten times. This chain joins TRBV7-8 and TRBJ2-7; D gene unclear. The V gene's germline CDR1 is SGHVS and CDR2 FQNEAQ. V lost 2 bases and J lost 3, with 8 bases in between. The CDR3 is 13 residues long. The DNA for the CDR3 is TGTGCCAGCAGCTTACAGAGCCTCTACGAGCAGTACTTC. Protein: CASSLQSLYEQYF.

The chain joins TRBV25-1 to TRBJ2-7, with 9 bases matching TRBD1. Germline lookup yields CDR1 MGHDK and CDR2 SYGVNS. Losses at the gene ends were 2 bases for V and 4 bases for J; bases not matched to a gene: 3. The CDR3 has 14 residues. CDR3 DNA: TGTGCCAGCAGTGAACGGGACAGGGATTACGAGCAGTACTTC. Translation: CASSERDRDYEQYF.

This clonotype was recorded a few times. The gene calls are TRBV6-5 and TRBJ2-7; unclear D gene. Germline assignment: CDR1 MNHEY and CDR2 SVGAGI. This CDR3 spans 14 amino acids. Trimming took 0 bases from V and 1 from J, leaving 7 bases between them. CDR3 DNA: TGTGCCAGCAGTTACTCGGACGGATCCTACGAGCAGTACTTC. Protein sequence: CASSYSDGSYEQYF.

This chain connects TRBV6-2 or TRBV6-3 to TRBJ2-3, with 10 bases identical to TRBD2. The CDR3 length is 16 residues. The ends lost 0 bases at V and 5 bases at J; junction bases unmatched: 5. CDR1 is MNHEY, CDR2 SVGEGT, per germline. The CDR3 here is CASSYSKLAGEDTQYF. CDR3 nucleotide sequence: TGTGCCAGCAGTTACTCGAAGCTAGCGGGGGAAGATACGCAGTATTTT.

The chain carries TRBV12-3 or TRBV12-4 and TRBJ2-7; no definite D call. The CDR3 runs 16 residues. The ends were cut back, 5 bases at V and 0 bases at J, with 17 bases in the middle. The CDR3 DNA sequence: TGTGCCAGCAGTGACACAGCTAGTAAGGCCTCCTACGAGCAGTACTTC. This encodes CASSDTASKASYEQYF.

The V gene is TRBV29-1, the J gene TRBJ2-6, with 7 bases matching TRBD1. V was clipped by 6 bases and J by 13 bases; unmatched bases: 9. CDR3 length: 12 residues. The germline CDR1 and CDR2 sequences are SQVTM and ANQGSEA. The CDR3 DNA sequence: TGCAGCGTAGTTTCGACAGGGAAGGTCCTGACTTTC. Its protein product is CSVVSTGKVLTF.